Described below is a single TCR beta chain sequence and its context. These data belong to a study of cytomegalovirus exposure and HLA in healthy donors. Primers for the PCR totalled 60 Vbeta and 13 Jbeta. The data were produced by immunoSEQ multiplex PCR, yet TCRdb's version contains in-frame clones alone and is incomplete. The sample shows approximately 160,000 clones, roughly 79% of them seen only once. The CDR3 totals 13 residues. Germline V gene lookup returns CDR1 MGHRA and CDR2 YSYEKL. V was trimmed by 2 bases and J by 7 bases, leaving 9 bases between them. Sequencing was done on a sample of PBMCs. The TCR sequence derives from a man aged 40-55 years in good health and CMV-seronegative. The chain carries TRBV4-1 and TRBJ1-5; the D is unclear. The chain's CDR3 is CASSQSRGQPQHF. The DNA of the CDR3 is TGCGCCAGCAGCCAATCCCGAGGACAGCCCCAGCATTTT.